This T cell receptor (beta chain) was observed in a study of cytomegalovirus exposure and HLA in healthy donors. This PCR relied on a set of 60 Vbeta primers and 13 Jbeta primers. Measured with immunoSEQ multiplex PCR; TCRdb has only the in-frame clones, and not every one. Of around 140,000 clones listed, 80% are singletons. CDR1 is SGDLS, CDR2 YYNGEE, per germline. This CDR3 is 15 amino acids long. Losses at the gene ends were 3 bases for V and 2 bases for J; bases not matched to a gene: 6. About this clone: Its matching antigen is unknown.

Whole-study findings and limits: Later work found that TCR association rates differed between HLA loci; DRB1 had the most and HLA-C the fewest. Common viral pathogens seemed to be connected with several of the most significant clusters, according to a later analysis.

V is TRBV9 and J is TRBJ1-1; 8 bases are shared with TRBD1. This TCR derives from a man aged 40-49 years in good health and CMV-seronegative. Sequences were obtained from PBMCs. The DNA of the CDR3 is TGTGCCAGCAGCGCCAAGGACAGGGAAAACACTGAAGCTTTCTTT. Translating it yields CASSAKDRENTEAFF. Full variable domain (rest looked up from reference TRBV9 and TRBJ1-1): DSGVTQTPKHLITATGQRVTLRCSPRSGDLSVYWYQQSLDQGLQFLIQYYNGEERAKGNILERFSAQQFPDLHSELNLSSLELGDSALYFCASSAKDRENTEAFFGQGTRLTVV.